The present entry profiles one T cell receptor beta chain with its context. This entry belongs to a study of technical replicates of blood from a handful of donors. Produced via immunoSEQ multiplex PCR; TCRdb's table is partial and in-frame only. The sample holds 55,000 to 85,000 clones; roughly 97% are singletons and the top ten take 0.21%. The CDR3 is 15 amino acids. Trimming took 8 bases from V and 0 from J; bases not matched to a gene: 10. The germline gives CDR1 MNHNS, CDR2 SASEGT. This TCR came from a human donor in good health. The chain carries TRBV6-1 and TRBJ2-7; 7 bases map to TRBD2. The sample comprised T cells isolated from PBMCs. DNA of the CDR3: TGTGCCAGCGATCGAGTCAGGGAGGGCTCCTACGAGCAGTACTTC. Protein: CASDRVREGSYEQYF.